Below are 23 T cell receptor beta chains sequenced from a single sample in a study of response to subunit inactivated influenza vaccine. A single record per CDR3 protein comes from TCRdb applying MiXCR to the RT-PCR reads. The table shows about 500,000 distinct CDR3 sequences, with under 15% occurring only once. The sample consisted of PBMCs from blood, taken more than 35 days after vaccination. The receptors shown here come from a man aged 50 or older who received an inactivated influenza vaccine.

The table lists this clonotype with many counts. The J gene is TRBJ1-2, the V gene TRBV7-3, with 8 bases fitting TRBD1. The CDR3 is made up of 13 amino acids. Germline trimming cut 5 bases from V and 4 bases from J; bases unmatched to any gene: 3. Germline values: CDR1 SGHTA, CDR2 FQGTGA. The CDR3 is CASSADRGYGYTF. CDR3 nucleotide sequence: TGTGCCAGCAGCGCAGACAGGGGCTATGGCTACACCTTC.

The chain is built from TRBV7-6 and TRBJ1-4; D is uncertain. The V end was cut by 5 bases, the J end by 5 bases, with 12 bases between. CDR1 is SGHVS and CDR2 is FNYEAQ in the germline V gene. This CDR3 is 14 amino acids long. The CDR3 coding sequence is TGTGCCAGCAGCCAAGACATTTTGAATGAAAAACTGTTTTTT. Its protein product is CASSQDILNEKLFF.

This clonotype has only a few counts. The chain carries TRBV24-1 and TRBJ2-3, with 9 bases identical to TRBD1. With 7 bases clipped from V and 5 bases from J, the junction kept 6 bases outside the gene matches. The CDR3 spans 14 residues. Per the germline V gene, CDR1 is KGHDR and CDR2 is SFDVKD. The CDR3 DNA follows: TGTGCCACCAGGGGACAGGGCATCAGAGATACGCAGTATTTT. Protein: CATRGQGIRDTQYF.

The chain recombines TRBV5-1 with TRBJ2-2, with a possible D match to TRBD1 (5 bases). Germline V gene sequence: CDR1 SGHRS, CDR2 YFSETQ. The CDR3 has 17 residues. V was cut by 0 bases and J by 4 bases, with 16 bases left in between. In DNA, the CDR3 is TGCGCCAGCAGCTTGGCCGGATGGGGCTACCCCACCGGGGAGCTGTTTTTT. Translation gives CASSLAGWGYPTGELFF.

V usage is TRBV5-1 and J usage is TRBJ2-3; 7 bases agree with TRBD2. The CDR3 has 14 amino acids. Per germline, CDR1 SGHRS and CDR2 YFSETQ. Trimming took 1 base from V and 2 from J; bases not matched to a gene: 1. The CDR3 DNA reads as TGCGCCAGCAGCTTGAGCGGGGACACAGATACGCAGTATTTT. Translation: CASSLSGDTDTQYF. Combining the CDR3 with reference TRBV5-1 and TRBJ2-3 gives the whole variable domain KAGVTQTPRYLIKTRGQQVTLSCSPISGHRSVSWYQQTPGQGLQFLFEYFSETQRNKGNFPGRFSGRQFSNSRSEMNVSTLELGDSALYLCASSLSGDTDTQYFGPGTRLTVL.

This clonotype has at least ten counts. This sequence joins TRBV12-3 or TRBV12-4 and TRBJ1-6; D is unresolved. Trimming pared 6 bases from V and 6 bases from J, leaving 6 bases between. This CDR3 comprises 12 residues. CDR3 sequence reads: CASSRGNSPLHF. The DNA of the CDR3 is TGTGCCAGCAGCCGGGGTAATTCACCCCTCCACTTT.

This clonotype came up a few times. The chain has TRBV6-5 and TRBJ2-1, with D uncertain. This CDR3 is 15 amino acids long. The V and J ends lost 3 bases and 2 bases respectively, with 11 bases between them. Germline V gene lookup returns CDR1 MNHEY and CDR2 SVGAGI. CDR3 nucleotide sequence: TGTGCCAGCAGTTATAGTGCCAGAACCTACAATGAGCAGTTCTTC. Residues: CASSYSARTYNEQFF.

The chain combines TRBV7-9 with TRBJ2-5, with 9 bases identical to TRBD1. The CDR3 has 16 residues. CDR1 and CDR2 (germline): SEHNR, FQNEAQ (reference sequence). V shed 5 bases, J shed 3 bases, and the junction held 10 bases outside the gene matches. This CDR3 is CASSHRDRAEKETQYF. CDR3 nucleotide sequence: TGTGCCAGCAGCCATCGGGACAGGGCAGAGAAAGAGACCCAGTACTTC.

This clonotype has only a few counts. V usage is TRBV20-1 and J usage is TRBJ2-2; no clear D gene. The CDR3 contains 13 residues. V lost 4 bases and J lost 6, with 12 bases in between. Germline loops: CDR1 DFQATT, CDR2 SNEGSKA (reference sequence). CDR3 amino acids: CSANQVNAGELFF. The CDR3 DNA reads as TGCAGTGCTAACCAAGTAAACGCCGGGGAGCTGTTTTTT.

This clonotype was detected many times. V is TRBV9 and J is TRBJ1-6; D not certain. Trimming cost V 0 bases and J 0 bases, with 4 bases left between them. CDR1 and CDR2 from the germline V gene are SGDLS and YYNGEE. The CDR3 covers 15 residues. CDR3 nucleotide sequence: TGTGCCAGCAGCGTAGGTAGCTCCTATAATTCACCCCTCCACTTT. This gives the protein CASSVGSSYNSPLHF.

The chain combines TRBV6-2 or TRBV6-3 with TRBJ2-1, with D unresolved. The CDR3 is made up of 16 amino acids. Germline assignment: CDR1 MNHEY and CDR2 SVGEGT. V was trimmed by 7 bases and J by 6 bases, leaving 22 bases between them. The CDR3 bases are TGTGCCAGCACTGACTTTATCGGACCAAGCGCCAATGAGCAGTTCTTC. It encodes CASTDFIGPSANEQFF.

The chain is built from TRBV28 and TRBJ2-1; 8 bases map to TRBD2. The length of the CDR3 is 15 residues. CDR1 is MDHEN and CDR2 is SYDVKM in the germline V gene. The V and J ends lost 3 bases and 6 bases, in that order; junction bases with no gene match: 7. CDR3 in amino acids: CASSLAPGLGNEQFF. The CDR3 DNA follows: TGTGCCAGCAGTTTGGCGCCGGGACTAGGCAATGAGCAGTTCTTC.

Many counts were recorded for this clonotype. The J gene is TRBJ2-7, the V gene TRBV28; D is uncertain. CDR1 is MDHEN, CDR2 SYDVKM, per germline. V lost 4 bases and J 4 bases, leaving 11 bases between the germline ends. The CDR3 totals 13 residues. The CDR3 reads CASSSQPTYEQYF. CDR3 in DNA: TGTGCCAGCAGTTCGCAACCAACGTACGAGCAGTACTTC.

The chain combines TRBV10-2 with TRBJ2-7, with 7 bases fitting TRBD1. Per germline, CDR1 WSHSY and CDR2 SAAADI. The CDR3 consists of 14 residues. Trimming removed 6 bases from V and 2 bases from J; junction bases left unmatched: 7. In nucleotides, the CDR3 is TGCGCCAGCAGCTTACAGGGGCTACCCTACGAGCAGTACTTC. It yields the protein CASSLQGLPYEQYF.

This clonotype was observed a few times. The V call is TRBV29-1, the J call TRBJ2-2, with 10 bases identical to TRBD1. Germline V gives CDR1 SQVTM, CDR2 ANQGSEA. Losses at the gene ends were 6 bases for V and 3 bases for J; bases not matched to a gene: 4. This CDR3 region has 14 residues. CDR3 in DNA: TGCAGCGTGTCGACAGGGGGCGACACCGGGGAGCTGTTTTTT. Amino acid sequence: CSVSTGGDTGELFF.

This clonotype was counted between two and nine times. This sequence joins TRBV7-2 and TRBJ2-5, with TRBD2 matching over 8 bases. CDR3 length: 15 amino acids. The germline V gene encodes CDR1 SGHTA and CDR2 FQGNSA. V shed 1 base and J 5 bases; nucleotides not matched to a gene: 6. CDR3: CASSLVGRAGETQYF. CDR3 DNA sequence: TGTGCCAGCAGCTTAGTCGGGAGGGCCGGGGAGACCCAGTACTTC.

The CDR3 bases are TGTGCCAGCAGCCACCGGACAGACTACAATGAGCAGTTCTTC. Translating gives CASSHRTDYNEQFF. This sequence joins TRBV3-1 and TRBJ2-1; possible D gene TRBD1, 6 bases. Trimming shortened V by 3 bases and J by 3 bases, and 9 bases separated the two germline ends. In germline, CDR1 is LGHDT, CDR2 YNNKEL (reference sequence). The CDR3 loop spans 14 amino acids.

To note about this clonotype: Possible read error: a much larger clone is one base away. The chain joins TRBV7-2 to TRBJ1-6, with 9 nucleotides matching TRBD1. Looked up from germline, CDR1 is SGHTA and CDR2 is FQGNSA. V was pared by 3 bases and J by 8 bases, with 5 bases of the junction left unmatched. This CDR3 has 15 amino acids. The CDR3: CASSFSGQGYSPLHF. The CDR3 DNA sequence: TGTGCCAGCAGCTTTAGTGGACAGGGGTATTCACCCCTCCACTTT.

The chain links TRBV7-9 to TRBJ1-4; 9 nucleotides agree with TRBD1. The V and J ends lost 5 bases and 7 bases, in that order; junction bases with no gene match: 11. The CDR3 is made up of 16 amino acids. The germline V gene has CDR1 SEHNR and CDR2 FQNEAQ (reference sequence). This CDR3 reads CASSLGGTGYGEKLFF. CDR3 nucleotides: TGTGCCAGCAGCCTAGGAGGGACAGGGTATGGTGAAAAACTGTTTTTT.

This clonotype was recorded a few times. The V and J genes are TRBV20-1 and TRBJ2-7; D is possibly TRBD2 (6 bases). In germline, CDR1 is DFQATT, CDR2 SNEGSKA (reference sequence). V was clipped by 6 bases and J by 0 bases, with 12 bases between them. The CDR3 runs to 13 residues. The CDR3 sequence is CSAHTGGSYEQYF. The CDR3 DNA reads as TGCAGTGCGCACACCGGGGGCTCCTACGAGCAGTACTTC.

This clonotype has only a few counts. The CDR3 region has the DNA TGCAGTGTCTGGGGTCCTGGTGAAAAACTGTTTTTT. It codes for CSVWGPGEKLFF. The gene calls are TRBV20-1 and TRBJ1-4; D remains unclear. The CDR3 runs to 12 residues. Germline lookup yields CDR1 DFQATT and CDR2 SNEGSKA (reference sequence). V lost 7 bases and J 7 bases, leaving 13 bases between the germline ends.

In its sample, this clonotype was seen many times. The chain combines TRBV6-6 with TRBJ2-7; D remains ambiguous. This CDR3 is 12 amino acids long. Trimming cost V 5 bases and J 0 bases, with 5 bases left between them. Germline CDR1 is MNHNY and CDR2 is SVGAGI (reference sequence). CDR3 amino acids: CASSDNSYEQYF. CDR3 coding DNA: TGTGCCAGCAGTGACAACTCCTACGAGCAGTACTTC.

The CDR3 spells CASSLEGGAGANVLTF. DNA for the CDR3: TGTGCCAGCAGTTTAGAGGGGGGCGCTGGGGCCAACGTCCTGACTTTC. The V call is TRBV12-3 or TRBV12-4, the J call TRBJ2-6; perhaps D is TRBD1 or TRBD2 (6 bases each). This CDR3 contains 16 residues. V was trimmed by 1 base and J by 2 bases, leaving 9 bases between them.